This record concerns one T cell receptor (beta chain) sequence. V lost 5 bases to trimming and J lost 0 bases, with 17 bases between them. CDR1 is MNHNS and CDR2 is SASEGT in the germline V gene. This CDR3 comprises 17 residues. A J-beta primer mix and a sample-barcoded 5' primer were used in a second PCR of roughly 7 to 12 cycles. TCRdb recomputed calls from the 5' RACE reads with MiXCR, one row per CDR3 protein. The table lists some 1.5 million distinct CDR3 sequences, roughly 43% of them singletons. The sample comes from a study of blood T cells in healthy people across ages. The source of this sequence is a woman in her late teens or twenties in good health. The specimen was blood. This chain joins TRBV6-1 and TRBJ2-1; D gene uncertain. CDR3 sequence reads: CASSPFSSYPSYNEQFF. For the CDR3, the DNA is TGTGCCAGCAGTCCCTTTTCGTCTTACCCCTCCTACAATGAGCAGTTCTTC.